This T cell receptor (beta chain) derives from a study of shared clonotypes between healthy human individuals. V was clipped by 1 base and J by 7 bases, with 8 bases between them. The germline gives CDR1 SEHNR, CDR2 FQNEAQ (reference sequence). The CDR3 is 13 residues long. Per the original methods: ImmunoSEQ yielded junction-only sequences lacking quality scores, so filtering differed. The table came from immunoSEQ multiplex PCR; TCRdb's copy has only in-frame clones and leaves some out. V and J calls and clone size come straight from that table; D and trimming were deduced from the DNA. The data contain some 1.5 million clones, around 97% of them seen just once; the ten biggest clones take up roughly 1.2%.

The specimen sequenced was naive CD4+ T cells sorted from blood. The subset was: CD45RA+ positively selected. The chain links TRBV7-9 to TRBJ2-1; D tentatively fits TRBD1 or TRBD2 (6 bases each). The sequence came from a man aged 25 to 40 in good health. DNA of the CDR3: TGTGCCAGCAGCTTAGAGGGGGGAAATGAGCAGTTCTTC. Its protein product is CASSLEGGNEQFF.